The 19 T cell receptor beta chains below all came from one sample that was sequenced in a study of T-cell reconstitution after alpha-beta-depleted transplantation in children (dated by TCRdb to 2015 to 2016). The protocol used for the library was PCR. The instrument was an Illumina HiSeq 2500. To normalize quantification of the TCRbeta repertoire, the TCR libraries were built with molecular barcoding that relied on unique molecular identifiers. TCRdb handled the public reads itself, with Q25 trimming in fastp and clone calling in MiXCR, and kept productive beta chains. CDR3 protein sequences are deduplicated, and each keeps its most common genes and DNA. The sample table records some 600,000 distinct CDR3 sequences; roughly 13% of these occur just once. The top ten clonotypes cover around 2% of the sample. The sample's treatment or condition label, decoded: allogeneic hematopoietic cell transplantation with graft depleted of TCRalphabeta T cells and CD19 B cells.

The input for sequencing was PBMCs, mostly from graft donor cells, taken 360 days after TCRalphabeta/CD19-depleted stem cell transplant. The receptors shown here come from a male patient under 18 who had a stem cell transplant for acute myeloid leukemia, so the T cells may come from the graft donor.

CDR3 bases: TGCAGTGCTAGAGGGGACAAATTGATCCAGCCCCAGCATTTT. Its translation is CSARGDKLIQPQHF. The V gene is TRBV20-1, the J gene TRBJ1-5; tentative D call: TRBD1 (6 bases). The CDR3 loop spans 14 amino acids. V was trimmed by 1 base and J by 7 bases, leaving 14 bases between them. Per germline, CDR1 DFQATT and CDR2 SNEGSKA (reference sequence).

This clonotype was picked up many times. J is TRBJ1-1 and V is TRBV4-2, with D possibly matching TRBD1 (5 bases). Germline CDR1 and CDR2: LGHNA and YNFKEQ. Deletions cut 7 bases from V and 3 bases from J, with 18 bases between. The CDR3 sequence is 15 residues long. CDR3: CASNPRGTKHTEAFF. In DNA, the CDR3 is TGTGCCAGCAACCCTCGGGGGACGAAGCACACTGAAGCTTTCTTT.

This clonotype was counted only a few times. The chain is built from TRBV19 and TRBJ2-7; no firm D call. CDR1 and CDR2 from the germline V gene are LNHDA and SQIVND (reference sequence). CDR3 length: 18 residues. V was shortened by 3 bases and J by 2 bases, with 23 bases between the two germline ends. CDR3 in DNA: TGTGCCAGTAGTATCTCGCCGGCTACCACACTCGGCACCTACGAGCAGTACTTC. It translates to CASSISPATTLGTYEQYF.

The sample holds a few counts of this clonotype. The chain uses TRBV28 and TRBJ2-7; 8 bases map to TRBD1. The CDR3 totals 15 residues. The germline V gene encodes CDR1 MDHEN and CDR2 SYDVKM. V gave up 6 bases and J gave up 4 bases; unmatched junction bases: 11. The CDR3 loop reads CASSKTGVMGYEQYF. CDR3 DNA: TGTGCCAGCAGCAAGACAGGGGTAATGGGGTACGAGCAGTACTTC.

The chain combines TRBV5-1 with TRBJ2-7, with a possible D match to TRBD2 (6 bases). Trimming took 4 bases from V and 4 from J, leaving 12 bases between them. The CDR3 spans 13 residues. Germline V CDR1 and CDR2: SGHRS, YFSETQ. CDR3 amino acids: CASSPPTRYEQYF. DNA of the CDR3: TGCGCCAGCAGCCCCCCGACTAGATACGAGCAGTACTTC.

This clonotype was counted a few times. DNA of the CDR3: TGCAGTGCTAGACCCCTGATCGGGACATCGTACGAGCAGTACTTC. It codes for CSARPLIGTSYEQYF. The rearrangement joins TRBV20-1 to TRBJ2-7; TRBD1 might be the D (6 bases). Between the trimmed V and J ends, which lost 2 bases and 4 bases, there was a span of 18 bases. Germline values: CDR1 DFQATT, CDR2 SNEGSKA (reference sequence). This CDR3 spans 15 amino acids.

The chain carries TRBV20-1 and TRBJ2-3; no clear D gene. Germline assignment: CDR1 DFQATT and CDR2 SNEGSKA (reference sequence). V shed 5 bases and J shed 0 bases, with 12 bases lying between them. The CDR3 is 14 amino acids. CDR3 DNA sequence: TGCAGTGCTGCCCTCTCTTCTAGCACAGATACGCAGTATTTT. It codes for CSAALSSSTDTQYF.

This clonotype was detected a few times. V usage is TRBV27 and J usage is TRBJ1-1; perhaps TRBD1 as D (5 bases). The CDR3 is 13 residues long. The V and J ends lost 6 bases and 4 bases respectively, with 12 bases between them. CDR1 and CDR2 from the germline V gene are MNHEY and SMNVEV (reference sequence). The CDR3: CASRWGTGTEAFF. In DNA form, the CDR3 reads TGTGCCAGCAGGTGGGGGACGGGCACTGAAGCTTTCTTT.

The CDR3 nucleotides read TGTGCCAGCAAGACTTATGACTATGGCTACACCTTC. The encoded protein is CASKTYDYGYTF. This chain uses TRBV6-5 with TRBJ1-2; D is uncertain. The CDR3 consists of 12 residues. The V and J ends lost 7 bases and 3 bases respectively, with 9 bases between them. From germline, CDR1 is MNHEY and CDR2 SVGAGI.

V usage is TRBV14 and J usage is TRBJ2-1; D is undetermined. V lost 1 base, J lost 5 bases, and 9 bases lay in between. The CDR3 is 14 amino acids. The germline CDR1 and CDR2 sequences are SGHDN and FVKESK. In DNA, the CDR3 is TGTGCCAGCAGCCAAGGCGGCCCAGACAATGAGCAGTTCTTC. The encoded protein is CASSQGGPDNEQFF.

The chain joins TRBV12-3 or TRBV12-4 to TRBJ1-5; TRBD1 is a possible D gene (6 bases). The V gene lost 6 bases and the J gene lost 6 bases, with 15 bases spanning the gap. The CDR3 covers 14 residues. CDR3 coding DNA: TGTGCCAGCAGGGGGGACATTCTGGGTCAGCCCCAGCATTTT. It is translated as CASRGDILGQPQHF.

This clonotype has at least ten counts. This rearrangement joins TRBV28 to TRBJ2-7; TRBD1 matches at 11 bases. The germline V gene encodes CDR1 MDHEN and CDR2 SYDVKM. The CDR3 is 14 residues long. CDR3 DNA: TGTTTCGTGGGGGACAGGGGGGAAGGTAACGAGCAGTACTTC. Translating gives CFVGDRGEGNEQYF.

This clonotype was seen more than once but under ten times. The chain links TRBV5-8 to TRBJ2-3, with 9 bases fitting TRBD2. CDR3 length equals 15 residues. V lost 6 bases to trimming and J lost 4 bases; unmatched junction nucleotides: 9. Germline-derived CDR1 and CDR2 are SGHTS and YDEGEE. CDR3 protein: CASTSLAGDADTQYF. The CDR3 DNA reads TGTGCCAGCACATCCTTAGCGGGAGATGCAGATACGCAGTATTTT. The full variable domain, its missing parts supplied by reference TRBV5-8 and TRBJ2-3, is EAGVTQSPTHLIKTRGQQATLRCSPISGHTSVYWYQQALGLGLQFLLWYDEGEERNRGNFPPRFSGRQFPNYSSELNVNALELEDSALYLCASTSLAGDADTQYFGPGTRLTVL.

The table lists this clonotype with many counts. The chain combines TRBV29-1 with TRBJ2-3; D is perhaps TRBD2 (5 bases). The CDR3 consists of 14 residues. The ends were cut back, 6 bases at V and 2 bases at J, with 15 bases in the middle. Germline V gives CDR1 SQVTM, CDR2 ANQGSEA. The CDR3 protein is CSVAGADPTDTQYF. The CDR3 DNA reads as TGCAGCGTCGCGGGTGCTGACCCCACAGATACGCAGTATTTT.

This chain links TRBV28 with TRBJ1-5; D is ambiguous. This CDR3 spans 14 amino acids. CDR1 and CDR2 from the germline V gene are MDHEN and SYDVKM. With 7 bases removed from V and 3 bases from J, the gap between germline ends came to 13 bases. As DNA, the CDR3 is TGTGCCAGCAACCAAGGGTGGAACAATCAGCCCCAGCATTTT. This codes for CASNQGWNNQPQHF. Full variable domain (missing parts from reference TRBV28 and TRBJ1-5): DVKVTQSSRYLVKRTGEKVFLECVQDMDHENMFWYRQDPGLGLRLIYFSYDVKMKEKGDIPEGYSVSREKKERFSLILESASTNQTSMYLCASNQGWNNQPQHFGDGTRLSIL.

This clonotype was detected ten times or more. The V call is TRBV10-3, the J call TRBJ2-7; tentative D call: TRBD2 (6 bases). The germline V and J ends were trimmed by 7 bases and 5 bases, with 21 bases remaining between them. The length of the CDR3 is 15 residues. Per the germline V gene, CDR1 is ENHRY and CDR2 is SYGVKD. CDR3 protein: CAITPTRAPAHEQYF. The CDR3 nucleotides are TGTGCCATCACCCCGACTAGAGCCCCTGCGCACGAGCAGTACTTC.

This sequence joins TRBV11-2 and TRBJ1-2; 7 bases are a match to TRBD1. V shed 4 bases, J shed 8 bases, and the junction held 19 bases outside the gene matches. The germline gives CDR1 SGHAT, CDR2 FQNNGV. CDR3 length: 17 amino acids. CDR3 sequence: CASSYRQGWGIMMGYTF. CDR3 nucleotides: TGTGCCAGCAGCTACCGACAGGGATGGGGGATCATGATGGGCTACACCTTC. Combining the CDR3 with reference TRBV11-2 and TRBJ1-2 gives the whole variable domain EAGVAQSPRYKIIEKRQSVAFWCNPISGHATLYWYQQILGQGPKLLIQFQNNGVVDDSQLPKDRFSAERLKGVDSTLKIQPAKLEDSAVYLCASSYRQGWGIMMGYTFGSGTRLTVV.

This clonotype was seen many times. V gene TRBV12-3 or TRBV12-4 combines with J gene TRBJ2-7; D not certain. Trimming stripped 1 base from V and 6 bases from J, with 10 bases between. CDR3 length equals 13 residues. The CDR3 DNA reads as TGTGCCAGCAGTTTAGTAGAGGCCTTCGAGCAGTACTTC. Translating gives CASSLVEAFEQYF.

The gene calls are TRBV9 and TRBJ2-6; 12 bases agree with TRBD2. CDR1 is SGDLS and CDR2 is YYNGEE in the germline V gene. The V segment lost 4 bases and the J segment 0 bases; nucleotides outside the gene matches: 5. The CDR3 totals 18 residues. The CDR3 region is CASSPRTSGNSGANVLTF. CDR3 DNA sequence: TGTGCCAGCAGCCCTAGGACTAGCGGGAACTCTGGGGCCAACGTCCTGACTTTC. Using reference TRBV9 and TRBJ2-6 for the parts outside the CDR3, the full variable domain is DSGVTQTPKHLITATGQRVTLRCSPRSGDLSVYWYQQSLDQGLQFLIQYYNGEERAKGNILERFSAQQFPDLHSELNLSSLELGDSALYFCASSPRTSGNSGANVLTFGAGSRLTVL.